What follows is one TCR beta chain and its context. A few counts support this clonotype. The specificity of this receptor is unknown. Qualities for individual bases were not recorded, and no much larger clone is one base off. The data belong to a study of blood T cells in healthy people across ages (dated by TCRdb to between 2014 and 2016). Broadly, across the study: In model experiments, template switching captured about one uniquely barcoded TCR beta cDNA molecule for every two T cells. To track age-related changes in TCR beta repertoire diversity, the study relied on deep sequencing normalized with unique cDNA molecular identifiers. The donors were split into four age groups: young (average 16 years), middle-aged (more than 35), aged (about 62) and long-lived (under 90). To avoid experimental bias, donors of different ages were randomly spread across the sequencing lanes. Using the same blood draw, the study looked at two additional independent replicas of 1 million unique cDNA reads for two donors, one aged 18 to 30 and the other aged 80 or older. Results the study describes overall, beyond this receptor: As age increased, observed TCR beta diversity per million T cells dropped in a roughly linear way, and a significant reduction was already evident by age about 40. Bulk unsorted PBMC profiling prevented conclusive comparison of naive and antigen-experienced compartments. Because donor CMV infection status was unknown, age-related changes in expanded clonotypes were potentially confounded. Compared with the aged group, more naive CD4+ T cells, fewer expanded clones and increased TCR diversity were shown by the long-lived group, suggesting age selection. Estimates of total diversity based on one million sequenced T cells were regarded as lower bounds and as underestimates. There was a strong correlation between observed TCR beta diversity and the percentage of naive T cells measured by flow cytometry.

The library was built by means of 5' RACE. Sequenced using an Illumina HiSeq 2500. A second PCR of roughly 7 to 12 cycles was performed with a sample-barcoded 5' primer and a J-beta primer mix. Each TCR beta cDNA molecule received a unique molecular identifier from a template-switch 5' adaptor carrying 12 random nucleotides. At least 2.5 million CDR3-containing paired-end reads were obtained from each sample. The Mint cDNA synthesis kit, primed by a TRBC-specific oligonucleotide, was used to synthesize first-strand cDNA from all RNA. Following uracil-DNA glycosylase treatment, a first 18-cycle PCR with universal primers M1SS and BC2_uni_R was performed on all cDNA. The paper's processing steps were these. For normalization, 1 million high-quality reads, each with a distinct molecular identifier, were randomly selected from each sample. Reads sharing molecular identifiers were discarded rather than binned into consensus sequences. MiTCR, run with a Q25 quality threshold and the strictest error-elimination algorithm, handled CDR3 identification, clonotype clustering and error correction. A nonparametric unseen species model with Euler transformation was used to estimate a lower bound on total TCR beta diversity. TCRdb cleaned the public reads at Q25 with fastp, built clones with MiXCR and kept in-frame beta chains. For every CDR3 protein sequence, its rows merge into one entry that carries the most common genes and DNA. The V and J calls follow TCRdb's processing rather than the paper's. This sample holds approximately 800,000 distinct CDR3 sequences; roughly 60% were observed only once. The top ten clonotypes cover over 20% of the sample.

Spanning cysteine to phenylalanine, the CDR3 consists of 14 amino acids. Here the CDR3 DNA is all that survives: 42 bases in frame from base 1. CDR1 and CDR2 are read off the germline V gene as MGHRA and YSYEKL. Trimming at the junction amounts to 0 bases on V and 3 bases on J, and the germline ends lie 8 bases apart. Systemically healthy Caucasian individuals from Russia, roughly 40 in total and aged about 6 to 100 years, were included as donors. Each donor gave roughly 9 milliliters of peripheral blood, drawn into EDTA-treated Vacutainer tubes. Ficoll-Paque density-gradient centrifugation was used to isolate PBMCs, with at least 6 million obtained per sample. Trizol reagent was used to extract total RNA from the PBMCs, yielding at least 6 micrograms per sample. For every donor, an aliquot of PBMCs went through flow cytometry to measure the percentages of naive CD45RAhigh/CD27high T cells.

This clonotype was sampled from a man aged 25-45 years in good health. The specimen sequenced was blood. The sequence is built from TRBV4-1 and TRBJ2-5; the D gene is possibly TRBD2, with 5 bases matching. The encoded CDR3 is CASSQERLKETQYF. The DNA sequence is given as TGCGCCAGCAGCCAAGAGAGACTAAAAGAGACCCAGTACTTC.